Listed below are T cell receptor beta chains from one sample, sequenced in a study of T-cell memory formation after mild COVID-19. TCRdb fed the 5' RACE reads into MiXCR, producing one record per CDR3 protein. This table holds 200,000 to 250,000 distinct CDR3 sequences, approximately 15% found once. Sequencing was done on a sample of PBMCs or a T cell subset sorted from them (not recorded which). The source is an adult woman who had mild COVID-19 (a few samples of this study predate the infection). Cell type and time point are not known. Each CDR3 is given with its conserved first and last residue. The D gene is left open where the match is weak. Size tells how often a clone was seen (once, few, many) or the class of an expanded clone, and some rows leave it out.

clone_size j_call v_call d_call cdr3_nt cdr3_aa
many TRBJ1-4 TRBV2 - TGTGCCAGCAGTGAGTGGACAGAACCAACTAATGAAAAACTGTTTTTT CASSEWTEPTNEKLFF
- TRBJ1-1 TRBV5-1 TRBD1 TGCGCCAGCAGCCCGGGACAGCCGAACACTGAAGCTTTCTTT CASSPGQPNTEAFF
- TRBJ2-1 TRBV18 TRBD1 TGTGCCAGCTCACCCCGACCAGGGACAGATATCTACAATGAGCAGTTCTTC CASSPRPGTDIYNEQFF
many TRBJ2-5 TRBV6-5 TRBD2 TGTGCCACCAAACTAGCGGGGGGCGAGAAGACCCAGTACTTC CATKLAGGEKTQYF
- TRBJ2-7 TRBV12-3/TRBV12-4 TRBD1 TGTGCCAGCAGTTTGCCGACAGGGGGCGACGAGCAGTACTTC CASSLPTGGDEQYF
- TRBJ1-1 TRBV3-1 - TGTGCCAGCAGCCGCGGACAGTACCTAGTGACTGAAGCTTTCTTT CASSRGQYLVTEAFF
few TRBJ1-1 TRBV10-3 - TGTGCCATCACAGGGACGAACACTGAAGCTTTCTTT CAITGTNTEAFF
- TRBJ2-1 TRBV5-1 TRBD2 TGCGCCAGCAGCTTGGTAGCGGGGTACAATGAGCAGTTCTTC CASSLVAGYNEQFF
- TRBJ2-6 TRBV24-1 TRBD1 TGTGCCACCAGTGAGTCTCCGAGGGGGCCCAAGAGGTCTGGGGCCAACGTCCTGACTTTC CATSESPRGPKRSGANVLTF
- TRBJ2-7 TRBV20-1 TRBD2 TGCAGTGCCAGTAGCGGGAGACTCGAGCAGTACTTC CSASSGRLEQYF
few TRBJ1-6 TRBV7-9 - TGTGCCAGCAGCTTCTTCGGGGTGCGTAATTCACCCCTCCACTTT CASSFFGVRNSPLHF